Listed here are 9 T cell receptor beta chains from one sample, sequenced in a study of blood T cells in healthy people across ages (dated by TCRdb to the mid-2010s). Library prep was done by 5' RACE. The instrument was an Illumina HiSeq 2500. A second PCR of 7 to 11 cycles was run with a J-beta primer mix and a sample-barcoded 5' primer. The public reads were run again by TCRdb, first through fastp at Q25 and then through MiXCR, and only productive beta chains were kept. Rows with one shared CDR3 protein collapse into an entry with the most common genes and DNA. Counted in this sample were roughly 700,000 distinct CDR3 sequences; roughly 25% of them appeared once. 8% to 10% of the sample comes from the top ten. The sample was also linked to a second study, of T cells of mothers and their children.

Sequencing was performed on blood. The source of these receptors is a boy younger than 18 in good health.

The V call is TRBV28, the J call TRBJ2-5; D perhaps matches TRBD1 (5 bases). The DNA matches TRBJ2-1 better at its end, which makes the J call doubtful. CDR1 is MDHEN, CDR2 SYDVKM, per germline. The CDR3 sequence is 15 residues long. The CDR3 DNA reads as TGTGCCAGCAGAGTGACTCAAGGGGTCGCGATTGAGCAGTTCTTC. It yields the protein CASRVTQGVAIEQFF.

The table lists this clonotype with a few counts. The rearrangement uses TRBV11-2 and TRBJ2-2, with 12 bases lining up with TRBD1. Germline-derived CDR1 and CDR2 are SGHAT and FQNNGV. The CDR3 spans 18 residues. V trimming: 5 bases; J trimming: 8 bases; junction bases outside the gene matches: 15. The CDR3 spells CASSLGLPGQGAGGELFF. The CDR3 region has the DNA TGTGCCAGCAGCCTAGGGCTACCGGGACAGGGGGCAGGTGGGGAGCTGTTTTTT.

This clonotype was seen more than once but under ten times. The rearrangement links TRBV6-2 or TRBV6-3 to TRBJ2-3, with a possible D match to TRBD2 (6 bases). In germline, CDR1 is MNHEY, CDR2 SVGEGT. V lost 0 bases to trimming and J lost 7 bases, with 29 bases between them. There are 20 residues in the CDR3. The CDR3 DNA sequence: TGTGCCAGCAGTTACTCGGCGTCCCCCCAGCGGGCCACGGGGAGGAATACGCAGTATTTT. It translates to CASSYSASPQRATGRNTQYF.

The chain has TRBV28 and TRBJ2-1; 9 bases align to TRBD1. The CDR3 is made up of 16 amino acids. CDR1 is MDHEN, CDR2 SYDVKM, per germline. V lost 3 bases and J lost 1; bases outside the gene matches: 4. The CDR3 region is CASSFRGTGSYNEQFF. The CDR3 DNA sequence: TGTGCCAGCAGTTTTAGGGGGACAGGGTCCTACAATGAGCAGTTCTTC.

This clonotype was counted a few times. The DNA for the CDR3 is TGTGCCAGCAGTCCGCTGACAGTCTCTGGAAACACCATATATTTT. Protein sequence: CASSPLTVSGNTIYF. This chain joins TRBV12-3 or TRBV12-4 and TRBJ1-3; possible D gene TRBD1, 5 bases. The CDR3 has 15 amino acids. V lost 5 bases and J 0 bases, leaving 11 bases between the germline ends.

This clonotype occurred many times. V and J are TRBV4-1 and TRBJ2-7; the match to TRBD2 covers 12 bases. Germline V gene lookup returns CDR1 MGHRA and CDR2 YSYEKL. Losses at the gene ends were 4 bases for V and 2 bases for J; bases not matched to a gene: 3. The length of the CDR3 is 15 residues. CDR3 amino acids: CASSPLAGGTYEQYF. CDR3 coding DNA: TGCGCCAGCAGCCCTCTAGCGGGGGGGACCTACGAGCAGTACTTC.

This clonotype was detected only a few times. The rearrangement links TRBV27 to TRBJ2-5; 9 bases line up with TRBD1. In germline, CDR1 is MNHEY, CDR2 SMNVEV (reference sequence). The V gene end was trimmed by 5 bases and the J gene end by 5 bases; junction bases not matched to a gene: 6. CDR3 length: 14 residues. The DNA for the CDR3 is TGTGCCAGCAGTGGGACAGGGATGGACGAGACCCAGTACTTC. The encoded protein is CASSGTGMDETQYF.

CDR3 in amino acids: CASSQDATDLLNTEAFF. The CDR3 region has the DNA TGCGCCAGCAGCCAAGATGCAACCGACCTACTGAACACTGAAGCTTTCTTT. The rearrangement joins TRBV4-3 to TRBJ1-1, with D hard to call. Germline CDR1 is LGHNA and CDR2 is YSLEER. The CDR3 covers 17 residues. V was trimmed by 0 bases and J by 0 bases, leaving 14 bases between them.

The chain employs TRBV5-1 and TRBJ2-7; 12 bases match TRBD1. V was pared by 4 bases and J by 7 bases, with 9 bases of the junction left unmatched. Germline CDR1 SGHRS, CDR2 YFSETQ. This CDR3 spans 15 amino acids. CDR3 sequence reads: CASSQGQGASQEQYF. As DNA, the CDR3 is TGCGCCAGCAGCCAGGGACAGGGGGCTTCTCAGGAGCAGTACTTC.